This TCR beta chain comes out of a study of quantifying T cell responses using KT2 cells. Study overall: RNA was reverse transcribed with TCR alpha and beta constant-region primers. Estimated efficiency of the T4 ligation step was above 8.5% under optimum conditions.

The sample is PBMC spiked with counted cells of clone KT2. KT2 cells were mixed with fixed PBMC numbers at varying ratios. An oligo carrying a UMI was ligated to the cDNA 3' end. First-round PCR used three to five cycles and beta primers RC1.1 and RC1.2 covering TRBC1 and TRBC2. Separate processing of TCR alpha and beta chains began at the second PCR. TCRdb passed the UMI-ligation and nested PCR reads through MiXCR, listing each CDR3 protein once. Among under 35,000 distinct CDR3 sequences listed, roughly 8% were seen once. Looked up from germline, CDR1 is PRHDT and CDR2 is FYEKMQ (reference sequence). Trimming removed 6 bases from V and 4 bases from J, with 10 bases in between. CDR3 size: 13 residues.

J is TRBJ2-1 and V is TRBV13; no reliable D call. Sequencing was carried out using PBMCs spiked with cells of the T cell clone KT2. The TCR sequence derives from a human donor. CDR3 in amino acids: CASRLSLYNEQFF. The DNA for the CDR3 is TGTGCCAGCAGATTATCCTTATACAATGAGCAGTTCTTC.